The rows below give T cell receptor beta chains drawn from one sample of a study of T cells in Graves' hyperthyroidism and ophthalmopathy. TCRdb independently ran MiXCR on the multiplex PCR reads; one entry per CDR3 protein. The sample includes 650,000 to 750,000 distinct CDR3 sequences, roughly 15% of them seen just once. Specimen: blood. These receptors came from a woman aged 18-35 years with Graves' hyperthyroidism. CDR3s include the opening cysteine and the closing phenylalanine or tryptophan. Each record gives: V gene, D gene, J gene, clone size, CDR3 protein. D genes are given only for firm matches. Not all rows give a size; the values are once, few, many and, for expanded clones, a class.

TRBV12-3/TRBV12-4	TRBD1	TRBJ2-1	many	CASSLGQGAFNEQFF
TRBV7-9	TRBD1	TRBJ1-2	few	CASSETGVKSYTF
TRBV7-2	-	TRBJ2-7	many	CASTPGGGQYF
TRBV7-6	-	TRBJ2-7	many	CASSPQAGLNYEQYF
TRBV2	-	TRBJ1-2	many	CASSLAPIYGYTF
TRBV7-8	TRBD2	TRBJ2-5	few	CASSAGLAGGLMRFGTQYF
TRBV10-3	-	TRBJ2-3	-	CAINRASDDTQYF
TRBV2	-	TRBJ2-7	few	CASRRGQTGSYEQYF
TRBV18	-	TRBJ1-5	few	CASSPGGARGQPQHF
TRBV10-3	-	TRBJ2-5	many	CAISERTEETQYF
TRBV4-3	-	TRBJ2-5	many	CASSQGGGQETQYF
TRBV19	-	TRBJ1-2	-	CASSIQGPFGGYTF
TRBV14	TRBD2	TRBJ2-1	-	CASSHAGTSGIRSYNEQFF
TRBV3-1	-	TRBJ2-2	-	CASRDTLNTGELFF
TRBV12-5	-	TRBJ1-2	many	CASGLVRSDVPNYGYTF
TRBV4-2	-	TRBJ1-2	few	CASSQDGGGKGYTF
TRBV2	-	TRBJ2-7	many	CASSEGDGGSYEQYF
TRBV19	TRBD1	TRBJ1-1	many	CASSRDRDTEAFF
TRBV2	-	TRBJ2-6	-	CASSEATSGANALTF
TRBV10-3	-	TRBJ2-1	-	CAISGQGKVNEQFF
TRBV25-1	TRBD1	TRBJ1-1	-	CASSGDSRTEAFF
TRBV20-1	TRBD2	TRBJ2-5	many	CSGGGSAETQYF
TRBV30	-	TRBJ2-7	many	CAWSGRPHEQYF
TRBV6-1	-	TRBJ1-5	few	CASSEWAGNQPQHF
TRBV20-1	-	TRBJ2-3	many	CSAQRPSTDTQYF
TRBV27	-	TRBJ2-7	-	CASSPFPREARYEQYF
TRBV7-9	-	TRBJ2-6	-	CASGRSGANVLTF
TRBV9	TRBD1	TRBJ1-6	few	CASSQGTGANSPLHF
TRBV6-2/TRBV6-3	-	TRBJ2-1	-	CASSYSSFNEQFF
TRBV7-3	TRBD2	TRBJ2-1	many	CASSLSHRLAGLNEQFF
TRBV7-3	-	TRBJ2-3	many	CASSLSPGTDTQYF
TRBV13	TRBD2	TRBJ2-1	many	CASSLTGGFVSYNEQFF
TRBV20-1	-	TRBJ2-5	few	CSASTEGRRETQYF
TRBV28	TRBD1	TRBJ2-3	few	CASSPLQGAGWPATDTQYF
TRBV7-3	-	TRBJ2-1	many	CASSLKRASSYNEQFF
TRBV12-3/TRBV12-4	-	TRBJ1-5	-	CASSGPGQSAAYSNQPQHF
TRBV12-3/TRBV12-4	-	TRBJ2-2	-	CASSSLMAVRTGELFF
TRBV4-1	TRBD1	TRBJ2-1	once	CASSLLSPGQGAHEQFF
TRBV5-4	-	TRBJ2-2	-	CASTSRQANTGELFF
TRBV27	-	TRBJ1-5	few	CASKGGNSNQPQHF
TRBV5-4	TRBD1	TRBJ2-1	-	CASKSQGSNEQFF
TRBV3-1	-	TRBJ1-1	many	CASSQDSEGFF
TRBV11-2	-	TRBJ2-7	-	CASSSVAHEQYF
TRBV4-2	-	TRBJ2-7	few	CASSHNSRAGEQYF
TRBV7-2	-	TRBJ1-1	many	CASNSLGWNTEAFF
TRBV5-1	TRBD1	TRBJ1-4	once	CASSGGQGVDNEKLFF
TRBV24-1	TRBD2	TRBJ2-5	few	CATSDSGTKETQYF